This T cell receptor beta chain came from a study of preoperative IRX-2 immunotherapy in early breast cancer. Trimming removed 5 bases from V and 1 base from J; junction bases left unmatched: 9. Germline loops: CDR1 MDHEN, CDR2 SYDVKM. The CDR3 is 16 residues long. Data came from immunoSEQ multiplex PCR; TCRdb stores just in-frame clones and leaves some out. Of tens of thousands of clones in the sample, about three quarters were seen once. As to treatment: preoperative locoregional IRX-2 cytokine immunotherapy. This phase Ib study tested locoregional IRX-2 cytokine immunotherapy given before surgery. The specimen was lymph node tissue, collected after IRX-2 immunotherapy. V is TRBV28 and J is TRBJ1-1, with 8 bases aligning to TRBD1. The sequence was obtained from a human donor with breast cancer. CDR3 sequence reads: CASSLRTGTANTEAFF. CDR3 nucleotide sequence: TGTGCCAGCAGTCTCCGGACAGGGACGGCGAACACTGAAGCTTTCTTT.